The 24 T cell receptor beta chains below were found in one sample sequenced in a study of T cell responses to AZD1222 COVID-19 vaccine. Clones were read by immunoSEQ multiplex PCR, and TCRdb kept only the in-frame ones, dropping some. The sample has some 120,000 clones, about nine tenths seen once; the top ten hold 7.2%. The sequenced sample was peripheral blood, obtained on day 0 of AZD1222 vaccination. The source of these receptors is an adult in good health.

The chain has TRBV5-6 and TRBJ1-5; D remains ambiguous. V lost 0 bases to trimming and J lost 2 bases, with 12 bases between them. Germline V CDR1 and CDR2: SGHDT, YYEEEE. The CDR3 has 16 amino acids. CDR3 DNA sequence: TGTGCCAGCAGCTTGGCGTTGGCCTCGGGCAATCAGCCCCAGCATTTT. Its translation is CASSLALASGNQPQHF.

CDR3 DNA: TGTGCCAGCACCACCGGTGAGACCGGGGAGCTGTTTTTT. Amino acid sequence: CASTTGETGELFF. The chain links TRBV6-5 to TRBJ2-2; D is unresolved. V lost 7 bases to trimming and J lost 5 bases, with 11 bases between them. CDR1 MNHEY and CDR2 SVGAGI come from the germline V gene. The CDR3 has 13 residues.

V is TRBV28 and J is TRBJ2-5; TRBD1 agrees at 7 bases. The germline V gene has CDR1 MDHEN and CDR2 SYDVKM. The CDR3 extends over 14 amino acids. The trim removed 6 bases at V and 1 base at J, leaving 5 bases unmatched. CDR3 residues: CASRTQGSQETQYF. The DNA of the CDR3 is TGTGCCAGCAGGACACAGGGGTCCCAAGAGACCCAGTACTTC.

The chain carries TRBV19 and TRBJ1-5; TRBD1 matches at 7 bases. This CDR3 region has 16 residues. The germline V gene encodes CDR1 LNHDA and CDR2 SQIVND (reference sequence). V was pared by 4 bases and J by 9 bases, with 15 bases of the junction left unmatched. Written as DNA, the CDR3 is TGTGCCAGTAGTAACACAGGGGATCTATTTGTGTGGCCCCAGCATTTT. It is translated as CASSNTGDLFVWPQHF.

This chain connects TRBV6-1 to TRBJ1-1, with 7 bases fitting TRBD1. The V gene's germline CDR1 is MNHNS and CDR2 SASEGT. The CDR3 consists of 17 residues. The J segment lost 3 bases and the V segment lost 4 bases, leaving 14 bases of the junction unmatched. The CDR3: CASSGPKNRGRDTEAFF. The DNA of the CDR3 is TGTGCCAGCAGTGGGCCTAAGAACAGGGGTAGGGACACTGAAGCTTTCTTT.

The CDR3 sequence is CASSFTQASTGELFF. The DNA of the CDR3 is TGTGCCAGCAGCTTTACGCAGGCAAGCACCGGGGAGCTGTTTTTT. This rearrangement joins TRBV5-5 to TRBJ2-2; D remains unclear. This CDR3 is 15 amino acids long. The V end lost 2 bases, the J end lost 4 bases, and 12 bases lay between the germline ends. The V gene's germline CDR1 is SGHKS and CDR2 YYEKEE (reference sequence).

The V call is TRBV10-2, the J call TRBJ2-3, with D perhaps TRBD2 (6 bases). Deletions cut 11 bases from V and 2 bases from J, with 17 bases between. The CDR3 loop spans 14 amino acids. The germline V gene has CDR1 WSHSY and CDR2 SAAADI. This CDR3 reads CAAKPAGPTDTQYF. The CDR3 DNA reads TGCGCCGCTAAACCAGCGGGCCCCACAGATACGCAGTATTTT.

The chain employs TRBV19 and TRBJ1-6; D ambiguous. Between the trimmed V and J ends, which lost 3 bases and 7 bases, there was a span of 10 bases. CDR3 length: 14 amino acids. CDR1 is LNHDA and CDR2 is SQIVND in the germline V gene (reference sequence). Here the CDR3 DNA reads TGTGCCAGTAGTATTCCGAGGGAAAATTCACCCCTCCACTTT. Translation: CASSIPRENSPLHF.

The CDR3 region has the DNA TGTGCCAGCAGCAGCGGTCTAGGGCGGACCCAGTACTTC. It specifies CASSSGLGRTQYF. V and J are TRBV6-6 and TRBJ2-5; D is possibly TRBD2 (5 bases). Trimming removed 6 bases at V and 7 bases at J, with 15 bases between. Germline V gene lookup returns CDR1 MNHNY and CDR2 SVGAGI (reference sequence). This CDR3 comprises 13 residues.

CDR3 protein: CASSLILQETQYF. In DNA, the CDR3 is TGCGCCAGCAGCTTGATTCTCCAAGAGACCCAGTACTTC. The rearrangement joins TRBV5-1 to TRBJ2-5; the D is unclear. CDR1 and CDR2 from the germline V gene are SGHRS and YFSETQ. V was cut by 1 base and J by 1 base, with 5 bases left in between. The CDR3 runs to 13 residues.

The chain is built from TRBV12-3 or TRBV12-4 and TRBJ2-1; the D is unclear. The CDR3 spans 13 residues. The V end was cut by 4 bases, the J end by 5 bases, with 9 bases between. CDR3 DNA: TGTGCCAGCAGTTACGGCAGAAACAATGAGCAGTTCTTC. Residues: CASSYGRNNEQFF.

This clone showed up just once. J is TRBJ2-7 and V is TRBV12-2; the DNA was not compared with TRBD2, the D call given in the table. TRBV12-2 is a pseudogene segment. The CDR3 is 16 amino acids. CDR3 amino acids: CASRLRTSGISYEQYF. CDR3 DNA: TGTGCAAGTCGCCTGAGGACTAGCGGGATCTCCTACGAGCAGTACTTC.

V gene TRBV4-1 combines with J gene TRBJ1-1, with D uncertain. CDR1 is MGHRA and CDR2 is YSYEKL in the germline V gene. The CDR3 extends over 13 amino acids. V gave up 4 bases and J gave up 5 bases, with 11 bases separating them. As DNA, the CDR3 is TGCGCCAGCAGCCTTGCGAGTGGGACTGAAGCTTTCTTT. Translated: CASSLASGTEAFF.

This chain links TRBV19 with TRBJ2-2, with 10 bases matching TRBD2. Germline-derived CDR1 and CDR2 are LNHDA and SQIVND (reference sequence). With V trimmed by 4 bases and J by 5 bases, 7 bases remained unmatched. The CDR3 is made up of 16 amino acids. CDR3 DNA sequence: TGTGCCAGTAGTACCTTAGCGGGAGGCCGGACCGGGGAGCTGTTTTTT. As protein: CASSTLAGGRTGELFF. Complete variable domain (other parts from reference TRBV19 and TRBJ2-2): DGGITQSPKYLFRKEGQNVTLSCEQNLNHDAMYWYRQDPGQGLRLIYYSQIVNDFQKGDIAEGYSVSREKKESFPLTVTSAQKNPTAFYLCASSTLAGGRTGELFFGEGSRLTVL.

The V call is TRBV2, the J call TRBJ1-5; D gene ambiguous. V was trimmed by 4 bases and J by 7 bases, leaving 14 bases between them. CDR1 is SNHLY, CDR2 FYNNEI, per germline. The CDR3 has 14 residues. Written as DNA, the CDR3 is TGTGCCAGCAGTGTCGGGGTAGTTAGGCAGCCCCAGCATTTT. Its translation: CASSVGVVRQPQHF.

V gene TRBV2 combines with J gene TRBJ2-5; possibly TRBD2 for D (5 bases). The V and J ends lost 0 bases and 5 bases respectively, with 13 bases between them. The germline V gene encodes CDR1 SNHLY and CDR2 FYNNEI. The CDR3 is 15 residues long. The CDR3 reads CASSEAGLAQETQYF. The CDR3 bases are TGTGCCAGCAGTGAAGCAGGGCTAGCACAGGAGACCCAGTACTTC.

The chain has TRBV5-4 and TRBJ2-7; D is unclear. V was shortened by 1 base and J by 0 bases, with 8 bases between the two germline ends. The CDR3 is 14 amino acids. Germline CDR1 and CDR2: SGHNT and YYREEE (reference sequence). The CDR3 DNA sequence: TGTGCCAGCAGCTTGACTGGGAACTCCTACGAGCAGTACTTC. This translates into CASSLTGNSYEQYF.

In its sample, this clone was seen once. V usage is TRBV28 and J usage is TRBJ1-5; D might be TRBD1 (6 bases). The germline V gene has CDR1 MDHEN and CDR2 SYDVKM. With 5 bases removed from V and 7 bases from J, the gap between germline ends came to 15 bases. The CDR3 totals 14 residues. CDR3 in amino acids: CASSPDSWGQPQHF. The CDR3 region has the DNA TGTGCCAGCAGTCCGGACAGTTGGGGACAGCCCCAGCATTTT.

The chain has TRBV18 and TRBJ1-4, with a tentative D call TRBD1 (6 bases). Germline assignment: CDR1 KGHSH and CDR2 LQKENI. The CDR3 is 16 residues long. The V gene lost 3 bases and the J gene lost 7 bases, with 18 bases spanning the gap. The chain's CDR3 is CASSPGAQGRTEKLFF. CDR3 DNA sequence: TGTGCCAGCTCACCTGGGGCGCAGGGGAGGACTGAAAAACTGTTTTTT.

The table lists this clone with a count of one. V is TRBV7-2 and J is TRBJ1-6; D uncertain. Germline values: CDR1 SGHTA, CDR2 FQGNSA. V shed 0 bases and J shed 14 bases, with 17 bases lying between them. This CDR3 is 15 amino acids long. Here the CDR3 reads CASSLAPGPNSALHF. In nucleotides, the CDR3 is TGTGCCAGCAGCTTAGCTCCCGGTCCGAATTCGGCCCTCCACTTT.

The CDR3 coding sequence is TGTGCCAGCAGCGAGGGCCGGGGGAATCAGCCCCAGCATTTT. It translates to CASSEGRGNQPQHF. V usage is TRBV2 and J usage is TRBJ1-5, with D maybe TRBD1 (5 bases). The CDR3 is 14 residues long. Deletions cut 6 bases from V and 4 bases from J, with 13 bases between. Per the germline V gene, CDR1 is SNHLY and CDR2 is FYNNEI.

The rearrangement links TRBV6-6 to TRBJ2-2, with D unresolved. CDR1 and CDR2 (germline): MNHNY, SVGAGI (reference sequence). The CDR3 consists of 14 residues. Trimming took 6 bases from V and 1 from J, leaving 9 bases between them. Here the CDR3 reads CASSLTLNTGELFF. The DNA of the CDR3 is TGTGCCAGCAGCCTCACCCTGAACACCGGGGAGCTGTTTTTT.

This rearrangement joins TRBV3-1 (or the pseudogene TRBV3-2) to TRBJ1-2; D not resolved. The CDR3 length is 13 residues. V lost 4 bases to trimming and J lost 14 bases, with 20 bases between them. Per the germline V gene, CDR1 is LGHDT and CDR2 is YNNKEL (reference sequence). The CDR3 nucleotides are TGTGCCAGCAGCCTAACCTACGGGCGATTTTGGACCTTC. It yields the protein CASSLTYGRFWTF.

For the CDR3, the DNA is TGTGCCAGCAGCTTAGAGGGGAACTCTAACTATGGCTACACCTTC. Translating gives CASSLEGNSNYGYTF. V and J are TRBV7-9 and TRBJ1-2; possible D gene TRBD1, 5 bases. CDR3 length: 15 amino acids. V was shortened by 1 base and J by 0 bases, with 9 bases between the two germline ends. Germline-derived CDR1 and CDR2 are SEHNR and FQNEAQ (reference sequence). The full variable domain, completed using reference TRBV7-9 and TRBJ1-2, is DTGVSQNPRHKITKRGQNVTFRCDPISEHNRLYWYRQTLGQGPEFLTYFQNEAQLEKSRLLSDRFSAERPKGSFSTLEIQRTEQGDSAMYLCASSLEGNSNYGYTFGSGTRLTVV.